This T cell receptor (beta chain) came from a study of post-analysis software for immune sequencing data (dated by TCRdb to between 2015 and 2016). Regarding the research as a whole: Disease courses on record covered relapsing-remitting, secondary progressive and progressive-relapsing multiple sclerosis, though some patients had no subtype annotation. A subset of samples was prepared in parallel using single-end sample barcoding, then pooled and co-amplified after Illumina adapter ligation. The patient repertoires were set against under 13 previously published healthy control repertoires from donors whose ages ranged from roughly 6 to 26 years. Paper-wide results and their limitations: Significantly higher frequencies in patients than in controls were found for about five TRBV segments, including TRBV5-6, TRBV5-1 and TRBV20-1. The control group was slightly older than the multiple sclerosis patient group. Compared with controls, multiple sclerosis patients had significantly lower normalized Chao1 diversity, a finding suggesting substantial peripheral T-cell clonal expansion. Direct clustering with F measure revealed strong co-clustering of samples prepared in the same batch, which led to a batch-effect correction.

CDR1 and CDR2 were assigned from the germline V gene (reference sequence) as SEHNR and FQNEAQ. From the cysteine up to the phenylalanine, the CDR3 has a length of 18 residues. The entry retains the CDR3 DNA only, 54 bases that are in frame from base 1. V has 7 bases trimmed and J has 4 bases trimmed; junction bases matching no gene number 17. TCR beta repertoires were profiled from peripheral blood of 13 young patients with multiple sclerosis to demonstrate the VDJtools post-analysis software. Multiple sclerosis patients were children and adolescents aged about 6 to 16 years. A note on this clonotype: Its antigen specificity is not known. No base-level quality is on record; no much larger clone is a single base apart.

Library creation used PCR. TCRdb names Illumina HiSeq 2500 as the instrument used. Unique molecular identifiers were incorporated into TCR beta cDNA libraries to reduce PCR and sequencing biases. Roughly 0.5 million cDNA molecules were obtained per 1 to 10 million input T cells, so each molecule approximated one T cell. The same protocol used for the earlier healthy control dataset was applied to prepare and sequence the patient libraries. Within a given batch, samples were prepared together, multiplexed and sequenced on the same HiSeq lane. As for the original processing: MIGEC was used to process the raw barcoded reads, and molecular identifier groups with only a single read were discarded before consensus assembly and CDR3 extraction. VDJtools was used for post-analysis of the clonotype tables, and diversity was normalized by down-sampling every dataset to the size of the smallest sample. In repertoire overlap clustering, CDR3 amino acid sequences, but not nucleotide sequences, were matched to correct batch-related cross-sample contamination. TCRdb trimmed the raw reads at Q25, called clones with MiXCR and kept productive beta chains. Rows are unified per CDR3 protein, each entry keeping the most common DNA and genes. These V and J calls derive from TCRdb rather than the authors' analysis. Counted in this sample were fewer than 850,000 distinct CDR3 sequences; 25% to 30% of them appeared once. The ten largest clones capture 0.56% of the sample.

The V gene is TRBV7-9 and the J gene is TRBJ2-5; TRBD1 fits 11 bases in the junction. This sequence was found in a girl between 5 and 17 years old with multiple sclerosis. Sequencing was performed on blood. Here the CDR3 is given as CASNFRTTGQGARETQYF. The DNA reads TGTGCCAGCAACTTTCGAACTACTGGACAGGGGGCTCGAGAGACCCAGTACTTC.